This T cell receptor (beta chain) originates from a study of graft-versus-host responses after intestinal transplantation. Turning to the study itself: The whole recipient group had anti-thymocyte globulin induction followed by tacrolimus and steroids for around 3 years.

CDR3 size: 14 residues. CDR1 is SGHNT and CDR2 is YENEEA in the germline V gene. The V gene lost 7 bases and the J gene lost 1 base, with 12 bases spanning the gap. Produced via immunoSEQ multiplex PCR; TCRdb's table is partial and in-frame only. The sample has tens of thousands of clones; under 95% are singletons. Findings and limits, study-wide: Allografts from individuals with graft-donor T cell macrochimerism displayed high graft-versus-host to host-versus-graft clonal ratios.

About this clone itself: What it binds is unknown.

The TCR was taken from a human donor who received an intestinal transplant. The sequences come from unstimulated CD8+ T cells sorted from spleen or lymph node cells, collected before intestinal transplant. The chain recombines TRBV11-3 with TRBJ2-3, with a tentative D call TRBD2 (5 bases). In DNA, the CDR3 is TGTGCCAGCAAGGCGCGGGCAGGCACAGATACGCAGTATTTT. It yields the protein CASKARAGTDTQYF.